This TCR beta chain derives from a study of blood T cells in healthy people across ages. Every donor provided roughly 10 milliliters of peripheral blood. V shed 1 base and J 0 bases; nucleotides not matched to a gene: 8. The CDR3 runs 17 residues. Germline CDR1 reads LNHNV; CDR2 reads YYDKDF (reference sequence). It was with a sample-barcoded 5' primer and a J-beta primer mix that a second PCR of roughly 6 to 12 cycles was run. Each cDNA molecule, via a template-switch adaptor with 12 random nucleotides, was tagged. Sequencing yielded, for each sample, at least 3 million paired-end reads carrying CDR3. TCRdb re-analysed the 5' RACE reads in MiXCR, keeping a single row per CDR3 protein. The top ten clones hold over 3.5% of a sample with approximately 1.5 million distinct CDR3 sequences, under 55% of them seen once. This clonotype was observed a few times.

This chain links TRBV15 with TRBJ1-1; TRBD1 aligns across 7 bases. The clonotype comes from a woman aged 18-29 years in good health. The sequencing sample was made of blood. CDR3 nucleotide sequence: TGTGCCACCAGCAGAGGCGGGACAGCTGTAATGAACACTGAAGCTTTCTTT. It is translated as CATSRGGTAVMNTEAFF.